Sequencing of this T cell receptor beta chain was carried out in a study of blood T cells in healthy people across ages. The individuals who served as donors were healthy Caucasians living in Russia, aged roughly 6 to 90. The extraction recovered at least 5.5 micrograms of total RNA per sample. Trimming stripped 5 bases from V and 8 bases from J, with 18 bases between. This CDR3 is built from 14 residues. CDR1 and CDR2 from the germline V gene are SEHNR and FQNEAQ (reference sequence). This clonotype was found a few times. A second PCR of 7 to 11 cycles used a sample-barcoded 5' primer and a J-beta primer mix. TCRdb reprocessed the 5' RACE reads via MiXCR and lists one record per CDR3 protein. The sample has more than 550,000 distinct CDR3 sequences, 20% to 25% seen once.

The TCR was taken from a man between 65 and 85 years old in good health. The chain combines TRBV7-9 with TRBJ1-2; D is ambiguous. The material sequenced was blood. The CDR3 spells CASSPTNRGGGYTF. The DNA of the CDR3 is TGTGCCAGCAGCCCAACAAACCGGGGTGGGGGCTACACCTTC.